One sample yielded the 16 T cell receptor beta chains listed below, sequenced in a study of T cell changes during pregnancy in multiple sclerosis. Generated by immunoSEQ multiplex PCR, the TCRdb table keeps only in-frame clones and is missing some. The sample lists around 66,000 clones, roughly 89% occurring once. Material: peripheral blood, obtained in the third trimester of pregnancy. These receptors all stem from a female donor in good health, enrolled as a control in a pregnancy study.

The chain recombines TRBV30 with TRBJ2-7; D is undetermined. CDR1 and CDR2 (germline): GTSNPN, SVGIG (reference sequence). The CDR3 is made up of 12 amino acids. Trimming pared 6 bases from V and 0 bases from J, leaving 9 bases between. CDR3 protein: CACTEVSYEQYF. CDR3 nucleotides: TGTGCCTGTACAGAAGTCTCCTACGAGCAGTACTTC.

The rearrangement joins TRBV11-2 to TRBJ1-1; no clear D gene. Germline values: CDR1 SGHAT, CDR2 FQNNGV. Trimming stripped 3 bases from V and 0 bases from J, with 11 bases between. The CDR3 is 15 residues long. The CDR3: CASSFNAVMNTEAFF. The CDR3 region has the DNA TGTGCCAGCAGCTTCAATGCGGTAATGAACACTGAAGCTTTCTTT.

This sequence joins TRBV27 and TRBJ2-2, with D possibly matching TRBD1 (6 bases). The CDR3 is 15 amino acids. Per germline, CDR1 MNHEY and CDR2 SMNVEV (reference sequence). Trimming took 0 bases from V and 1 from J, leaving 6 bases between them. The CDR3 loop is CASSLSQGNTGELFF. CDR3 nucleotide sequence: TGTGCCAGCAGTTTATCACAGGGGAACACCGGGGAGCTGTTTTTT.

The V call is TRBV6-1, the J call TRBJ1-2, with 8 bases that match TRBD1. The germline gives CDR1 MNHNS, CDR2 SASEGT. The CDR3 has 11 amino acids. The CDR3: CAQGENYGYTF. The DNA for the CDR3 is TGTGCACAGGGGGAGAACTATGGCTACACCTTC.

V and J are TRBV7-8 and TRBJ2-3; D gene ambiguous. Germline V gives CDR1 SGHVS, CDR2 FQNEAQ. With 5 bases removed from V and 2 bases from J, the gap between germline ends came to 17 bases. The CDR3 consists of 16 residues. The CDR3 DNA is TGTGCCAGCAGCAAAAGCCCCCGTTTCCCCACAGATACGCAGTATTTT. It yields the protein CASSKSPRFPTDTQYF.

The chain is built from TRBV29-1 and TRBJ1-1; D may be TRBD1 (6 bases). The CDR3 extends over 13 amino acids. CDR1 is SQVTM, CDR2 ANQGSEA, per germline. V was pared by 2 bases and J by 2 bases, with 9 bases between. The CDR3 region is CSVERGTNTEAFF. DNA of the CDR3: TGCAGCGTTGAAAGGGGGACCAACACTGAAGCTTTCTTT.

The chain uses TRBV6-4 and TRBJ2-1; no clear D. This CDR3 is 16 amino acids long. Germline V gene lookup returns CDR1 MRHNA and CDR2 SNTAGT. Deletions cut 0 bases from V and 4 bases from J, with 13 bases between. The CDR3 protein is CASSDSAYKHYNEQFF. CDR3 sequence (DNA): TGTGCCAGCAGTGACTCGGCATACAAACATTACAATGAGCAGTTCTTC.

V usage is TRBV5-6 and J usage is TRBJ1-2; D is ambiguous. The length of the CDR3 is 14 residues. The germline V gene has CDR1 SGHDT and CDR2 YYEEEE. V was cut by 0 bases and J by 7 bases, with 13 bases left in between. Written as DNA, the CDR3 is TGTGCCAGCAGCTTGGGAGCCGGGGAGGGTGGCTACACCTTC. Translated: CASSLGAGEGGYTF.

J is TRBJ1-6 and V is TRBV5-6; TRBD1 matches at 7 bases. V shed 4 bases and J 14 bases; nucleotides not matched to a gene: 0. Per the germline V gene, CDR1 is SGHDT and CDR2 is YYEEEE. The length of the CDR3 is 10 residues. CDR3: CASSGTALHF. CDR3 in DNA: TGTGCCAGCAGCGGGACAGCCCTCCACTTT.

The chain is built from TRBV5-1 and TRBJ1-1; 9 bases align to TRBD1. The V gene's germline CDR1 is SGHRS and CDR2 YFSETQ. The CDR3 is 14 amino acids. The V and J ends lost 7 bases and 4 bases, in that order; junction bases with no gene match: 8. Here the CDR3 DNA reads TGCGCCAGCGGACAGGGGCCCCTCTCCACTGAAGCTTTCTTT. Translation: CASGQGPLSTEAFF.

V and J are TRBV18 and TRBJ2-5; D possibly corresponds to TRBD1 (6 bases). Germline V CDR1 and CDR2: KGHSH, LQKENI. The CDR3 runs 15 residues. The V gene lost 1 base and the J gene lost 2 bases, with 11 bases spanning the gap. CDR3 DNA sequence: TGTGCCAGCTCACCACGGACAGCCCAACAAGAGACCCAGTACTTC. Amino acid sequence: CASSPRTAQQETQYF. Variable domain in full (rest from reference TRBV18 and TRBJ2-5): NAGVMQNPRHLVRRRGQEARLRCSPMKGHSHVYWYRQLPEEGLKFMVYLQKENIIDESGMPKERFSAEFPKEGPSILRIQQVVRGDSAAYFCASSPRTAQQETQYFGPGTRLLVL.

This clone was observed once. The J gene is TRBJ2-7, the V gene TRBV11-2, with TRBD2 identical over 7 bases. The CDR3 extends over 15 amino acids. From germline, CDR1 is SGHAT and CDR2 FQNNGV. Trimming removed 1 base from V and 0 bases from J; junction bases left unmatched: 3. DNA of the CDR3: TGTGCCAGCAGCTTAGGAGGCGGGAGCTCCTACGAGCAGTACTTC. This gives the protein CASSLGGGSSYEQYF.

The chain recombines TRBV10-3 with TRBJ1-2; 10 nucleotides agree with TRBD1. The junction had 4 bases not matched to a gene; V was cut back by 3 bases and J by 6 bases. This CDR3 is 14 amino acids long. Germline V gives CDR1 ENHRY, CDR2 SYGVKD. The CDR3 here is CAISDLGQGNGYTF. CDR3 coding DNA: TGTGCCATCAGTGACCTGGGACAGGGGAATGGCTACACCTTC.

The V call is TRBV15, the J call TRBJ2-7, with 7 bases that match TRBD1. V trimming: 6 bases; J trimming: 4 bases; junction bases outside the gene matches: 6. This CDR3 region has 13 residues. Germline V gene data show CDR1 as LNHNV and CDR2 as YYDKDF (reference sequence). The CDR3 region has the DNA TGTGCCACCAGGGTGACAGGGAATTACGAGCAGTACTTC. This gives the protein CATRVTGNYEQYF.

The rearrangement links TRBV7-9 to TRBJ1-2; the D gene is possibly TRBD1 (6 bases). The CDR3 has 14 residues. The ends were cut back, 5 bases at V and 1 base at J, with 11 bases in the middle. Germline CDR1 SEHNR, CDR2 FQNEAQ (reference sequence). The CDR3 DNA is TGTGCCAGCAGCCGGACAGAACTTAACTATGGCTACACCTTC. The encoded protein is CASSRTELNYGYTF.

The chain has TRBV28 and TRBJ2-7; D may be TRBD2 (6 bases). V lost 3 bases to trimming and J lost 2 bases, with 14 bases between them. The germline V gene has CDR1 MDHEN and CDR2 SYDVKM. The CDR3 consists of 15 residues. In DNA form, the CDR3 reads TGTGCCAGCAGTTTGGATCTAGCGCTCCCCTACGAGCAGTACTTC. Protein sequence: CASSLDLALPYEQYF. Drawing the rest from reference TRBV28 and TRBJ2-7, the complete variable domain is DVKVTQSSRYLVKRTGEKVFLECVQDMDHENMFWYRQDPGLGLRLIYFSYDVKMKEKGDIPEGYSVSREKKERFSLILESASTNQTSMYLCASSLDLALPYEQYFGPGTRLTVT.